The entry that follows covers one T cell receptor (beta chain) sequence. This sample stems from a study of blood T cells in healthy people across ages. This CDR3 contains 14 residues. Trimming shortened V by 5 bases and J by 5 bases, and 18 bases separated the two germline ends. The germline V gene encodes CDR1 DFQATT and CDR2 SNEGSKA (reference sequence). Primers used in a second PCR of roughly 6 to 12 cycles were a sample-barcoded 5' primer and a J-beta primer mix. TCRdb passed the 5' RACE reads through MiXCR, listing each CDR3 protein once. The repertoire has some 1.5 million distinct CDR3 sequences, 42% of them found once; the top ten carry more than 4%.

The clonotype was recovered from a woman in her late teens or twenties in good health. Source material: blood. The J gene is TRBJ2-5, the V gene TRBV20-1; D not resolved. The CDR3 protein is CSAPFGPFGETQYF. The CDR3 nucleotides read TGCAGTGCTCCTTTCGGACCCTTTGGGGAGACCCAGTACTTC.